This TCR beta chain was sequenced for a study of shared clonotypes between healthy human individuals. Comments on this clone: Additional DNA sequences in this sample encode the identical CDR3.

TCRdb keeps only in-frame clones here, not all; method: immunoSEQ multiplex PCR. There are approximately 2.4 million clones in the sample; approximately 95% occur only once, and 0.13% lies in the top ten. Deletions cut 1 base from V and 4 bases from J, with 7 bases between. CDR3 length: 13 amino acids. Germline V gene lookup returns CDR1 LNHDA and CDR2 SQIVND (reference sequence). Material for sequencing was naive CD4+ T cells sorted from blood. The subset: CD45RA+ positively selected. V usage is TRBV19 and J usage is TRBJ2-5; D may correspond to TRBD1 or TRBD2 (5 bases each). The sequence was collected from a man between 18 and 29 years old in good health. This CDR3 reads CASSIARGETQYF. The CDR3 DNA is TGTGCCAGTAGTATAGCGAGGGGAGAGACCCAGTACTTC.